This T cell receptor beta chain was recorded in a study of CD8 T cells in ankylosing spondylitis. The study, taken as a whole, reports: The study identified a TCR beta motif of fewer than 10 highly homologous variants that appeared characteristic of ankylosing spondylitis blood.

MiXCR was run by TCRdb on the 5' RACE reads, yielding one entry per CDR3 protein. The sample has 700,000 to 1,000,000 distinct CDR3 sequences; over 9.5% are singletons. This clonotype was observed a handful of times. Its target is not known. V shed 4 bases and J shed 0 bases, with 16 bases lying between them. The length of the CDR3 is 17 residues. The germline CDR1 and CDR2 sequences are ENHRY and SYGVKD. The clonotype originates from a male donor with ankylosing spondylitis. This chain links TRBV10-3 with TRBJ2-1; D tentatively reads TRBD1 or TRBD2 (6 bases each). Sequenced material: blood, either unsorted or a sorted T cell fraction (not recorded which). CDR3 amino acids: CAISGSKGGSSYNEQFF. The CDR3 coding sequence is TGTGCCATCAGTGGATCGAAGGGGGGAAGCTCCTACAATGAGCAGTTCTTC.